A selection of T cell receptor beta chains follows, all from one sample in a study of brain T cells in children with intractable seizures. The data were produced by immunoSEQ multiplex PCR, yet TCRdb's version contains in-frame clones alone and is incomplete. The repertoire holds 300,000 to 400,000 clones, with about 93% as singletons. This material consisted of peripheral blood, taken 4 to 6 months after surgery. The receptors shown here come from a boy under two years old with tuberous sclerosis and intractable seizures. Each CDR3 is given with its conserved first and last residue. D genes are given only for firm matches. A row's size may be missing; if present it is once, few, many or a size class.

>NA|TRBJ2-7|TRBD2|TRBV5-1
CASSGTSGSYEQYF
TGCGCCAGCAGCGGGACTAGCGGGTCATACGAGCAGTACTTC
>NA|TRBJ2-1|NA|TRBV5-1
CASSWASSYNEQFF
TGCGCCAGCAGTTGGGCCAGCTCCTACAATGAGCAGTTCTTC
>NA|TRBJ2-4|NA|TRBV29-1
CSVEPVLAKNIQYF
TGCAGCGTTGAGCCTGTACTAGCCAAAAACATTCAGTACTTC
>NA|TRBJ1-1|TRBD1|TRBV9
CASSTHPGQGAWGAEAFF
TGTGCCAGCAGCACACACCCCGGACAGGGGGCCTGGGGCGCTGAAGCTTTCTTT
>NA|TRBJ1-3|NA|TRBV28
CASSPPVFGNTIYF
TGTGCCAGCAGCCCACCGGTATTCGGAAACACCATATATTTT
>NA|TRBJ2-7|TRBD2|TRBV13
CASSGGLAYEQYF
TGTGCCAGCAGCGGGGGACTAGCCTACGAGCAGTACTTC
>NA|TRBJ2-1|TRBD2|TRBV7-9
CASSLGGTSGSNEQFF
TGTGCCAGCAGCTTAGGGGGGACTAGCGGGAGCAATGAGCAGTTCTTC
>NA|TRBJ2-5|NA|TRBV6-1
CASSEGPGWAETQYF
TGTGCCAGCAGTGAAGGCCCGGGGTGGGCAGAGACCCAGTACTTC
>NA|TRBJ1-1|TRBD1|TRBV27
CASSLDRGFTEAFF
TGTGCCAGCAGTTTAGACAGGGGTTTTACTGAAGCTTTCTTT
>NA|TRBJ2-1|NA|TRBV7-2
CASSLVAGGDEQFF
TGTGCCAGCAGCTTAGTAGCAGGAGGGGATGAGCAGTTCTTC
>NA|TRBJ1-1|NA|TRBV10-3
CAISGARGTEAFF
TGTGCCATCAGTGGGGCGCGGGGCACTGAAGCTTTCTTT
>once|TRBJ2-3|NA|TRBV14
CASSSRLVTGTDTQYF
TGTGCCAGCAGCTCCCGACTAGTTACGGGCACAGATACGCAGTATTTT
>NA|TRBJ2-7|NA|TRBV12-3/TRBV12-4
CASTRDISYEQYF
TGTGCCAGCACCCGGGACATCTCCTACGAGCAGTACTTC
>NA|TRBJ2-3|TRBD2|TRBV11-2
CASRWTSGSSDTQYF
TGTGCCAGCAGATGGACTAGCGGGTCCTCAGATACGCAGTATTTT
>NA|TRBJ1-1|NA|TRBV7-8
CASSLERDTEAFF
TGTGCCAGCAGCTTAGAAAGGGACACTGAAGCTTTCTTT
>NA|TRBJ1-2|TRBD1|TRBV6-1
CASSQDWTGGGYGYTF
TGTGCCAGCAGTCAAGATTGGACAGGGGGTGGCTATGGCTACACCTTC
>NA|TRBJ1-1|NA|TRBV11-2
CASSPGGGRTEAFF
TGTGCCAGCAGCCCGGGTGGGGGGCGGACTGAAGCTTTCTTT
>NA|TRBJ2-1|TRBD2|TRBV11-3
CASSLTSGGYEQFF
TGTGCCAGCAGTCTGACTAGCGGCGGCTATGAGCAGTTCTTC
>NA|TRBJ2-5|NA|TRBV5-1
CASSLAGTQYF
TGCGCCAGCAGCTTGGCCGGGACCCAGTACTTC
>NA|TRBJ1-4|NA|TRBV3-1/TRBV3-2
CASSPLRGEKLFF
TGTGCCAGCAGCCCACTCCGGGGTGAAAAACTGTTTTTT
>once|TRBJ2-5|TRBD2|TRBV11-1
CASSLSGDQETQYF
TGTGCCAGCAGCTTGAGCGGGGACCAAGAGACCCAGTACTTC
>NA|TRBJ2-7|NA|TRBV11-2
CASSFGGQSTYEQYF
TGTGCCAGCAGCTTTGGGGGGCAGAGTACCTACGAGCAGTACTTC
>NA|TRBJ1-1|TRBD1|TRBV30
CAWSPPRGWETEAFF
TGTGCCTGGAGTCCCCCCAGGGGGTGGGAGACTGAAGCTTTCTTT
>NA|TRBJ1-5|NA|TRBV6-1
CASSEGGVTQHF
TGTGCCAGCAGTGAAGGGGGAGTCACCCAGCATTTT
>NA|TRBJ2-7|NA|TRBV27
CASTIRRGSIEQYF
TGTGCCAGCACCATTCGAAGGGGATCGATCGAGCAGTACTTC
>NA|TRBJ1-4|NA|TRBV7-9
CASSFQGREKLFF
TGTGCCAGCAGCTTCCAGGGGAGGGAAAAACTGTTTTTT
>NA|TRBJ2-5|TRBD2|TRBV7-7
CASSLDVAGGSTQYF
TGTGCTAGCAGCTTAGATGTAGCGGGGGGCTCCACCCAGTACTTC
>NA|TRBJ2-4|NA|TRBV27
CASSFGLTQNIQYF
TGTGCCAGCAGTTTCGGGTTGACCCAAAACATTCAGTACTTC
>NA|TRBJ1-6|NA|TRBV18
CASSPYPGHNSPLHF
TGTGCCAGCTCACCGTACCCAGGGCACAATTCACCCCTCCACTTT
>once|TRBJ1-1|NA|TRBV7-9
CASSTGIKTTEAFF
TGTGCCAGCAGCACCGGGATCAAAACCACTGAAGCTTTCTTT
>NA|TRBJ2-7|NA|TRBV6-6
CASSYISGDYEQYF
TGTGCCAGCAGTTATATTTCGGGGGACTACGAGCAGTACTTC
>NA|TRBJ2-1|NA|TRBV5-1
CASSLIAIPDNEQFF
TGCGCCAGCAGCTTGATAGCTATCCCTGACAATGAGCAGTTCTTC
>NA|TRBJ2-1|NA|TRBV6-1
CASSEIGSSYNEQFF
TGTGCCAGCAGTGAAATCGGGAGCTCCTACAATGAGCAGTTCTTC
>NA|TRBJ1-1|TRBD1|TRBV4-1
CASSQDDRGDTEAFF
TGCGCCAGCAGCCAAGATGACAGGGGGGACACTGAAGCTTTCTTT
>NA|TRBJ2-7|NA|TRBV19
CASSIVTGSSYEQYF
TGTGCCAGTAGTATTGTGACAGGCAGCTCCTACGAGCAGTACTTC
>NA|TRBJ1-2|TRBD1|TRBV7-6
CASSQLRGTGGGYTF
TGTGCCAGCAGCCAACTGAGAGGGACAGGGGGCGGCTACACCTTC
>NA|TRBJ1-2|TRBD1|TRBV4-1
CASSPQGQAYYGYTF
TGCGCCAGCAGCCCCCAGGGACAGGCCTACTATGGCTACACCTTC
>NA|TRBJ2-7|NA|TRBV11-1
CASSLEGESSYEQYF
TGTGCCAGCAGCTTAGAAGGAGAGAGCTCCTACGAGCAGTACTTC
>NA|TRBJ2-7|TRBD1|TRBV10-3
CAISDPDRAHEQYF
TGTGCCATCAGTGACCCGGACAGGGCCCACGAGCAGTACTTC
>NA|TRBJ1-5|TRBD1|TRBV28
CASSPGTGRQPQHF
TGTGCCAGCAGTCCAGGGACAGGGCGTCAGCCCCAGCATTTT
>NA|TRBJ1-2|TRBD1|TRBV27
CASRLSQGAPGYTF
TGTGCCAGCCGCCTATCACAGGGGGCGCCGGGCTACACCTTC
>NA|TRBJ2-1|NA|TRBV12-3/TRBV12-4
CASSLAHVGEQFF
TGTGCCAGCAGTTTAGCGCATGTAGGTGAGCAGTTCTTC
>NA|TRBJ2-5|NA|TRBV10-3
CAISESREETQYF
TGTGCCATCAGTGAGTCAAGGGAGGAGACCCAGTACTTC
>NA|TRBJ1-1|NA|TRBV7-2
CASSLVIWGDRTEAFF
TGTGCCAGCAGCTTAGTAATTTGGGGGGATCGCACTGAAGCTTTCTTT
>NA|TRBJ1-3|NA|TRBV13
CASRQGGTGNTIYF
TGTGCCAGCAGGCAAGGGGGAACTGGAAACACCATATATTTT
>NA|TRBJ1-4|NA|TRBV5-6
CASSADGDNEKLFF
TGTGCCAGCAGCGCGGACGGCGATAATGAAAAACTGTTTTTT
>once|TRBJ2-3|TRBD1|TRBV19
CASTPTLDRGMDTQYF
TGTGCCAGTACGCCCACACTGGACAGGGGGATGGATACGCAGTATTTT
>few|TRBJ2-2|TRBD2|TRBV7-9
CASSLLSGRNTGELFF
TGTGCCAGCAGTCTTCTTAGCGGGAGGAACACCGGGGAGCTGTTTTTT